Given below is one T cell receptor (beta chain) in context. This record comes from a study of patients and donors after allogeneic stem cell transplantation. TCRdb fed the RT-PCR reads into MiXCR, producing one record per CDR3 protein. Altogether fewer than 250,000 distinct CDR3 sequences are present, roughly an eighth being singletons, with the ten largest covering approximately 10%. The V and J ends lost 2 bases and 1 base respectively, with 14 bases between them. The germline CDR1 and CDR2 sequences are KGHSH and LQKENI. The CDR3 has 16 residues. This receptor was taken from a human donor who was either an allogeneic HSCT recipient or a stem cell or donor lymphocyte infusion donor (not recorded which). It is not recorded whose cells these are; they may come from a transplant donor. The chain links TRBV18 to TRBJ1-2, with D hard to call. The sequenced sample consisted of blood, either unsorted or a sorted T cell fraction (not recorded which). The CDR3 is CASSPKIAGFNYGYTF. As DNA, the CDR3 is TGTGCCAGCTCACCAAAAATTGCAGGATTTAACTATGGCTACACCTTC.